This TCR beta chain was identified in a study of shared T cell receptors in the human thymus. The germline V gene has CDR1 LNHDA and CDR2 SQIVND (reference sequence). The CDR3 is made up of 17 amino acids. The V gene end was trimmed by 3 bases and the J gene end by 4 bases; junction bases not matched to a gene: 9. Some clones are missing from TCRdb's copy, which holds only in-frame ones; the method was immunoSEQ multiplex PCR. In the table there are approximately 730,000 clones, approximately 85% of which are singletons. The same specimen was also included in a second study, on human thymus T cells. From that report: Having corrective surgery for congenital heart defects, healthy Finnish infants were the ones who donated. Thymic material originated from resections removed in the course of corrective heart surgery. Gene usage (both V and J) appeared biased in thymic and blood repertoires. Reports from related research described highly overlapping thymic repertoires among unrelated individuals.

The gene calls are TRBV19 and TRBJ1-2; 12 bases align to TRBD1. This receptor was obtained from a girl under three years old with a congenital heart defect. What was sequenced was thymocytes. The CDR3 DNA sequence: TGTGCCAGTAGTATCCTGGGACAGGGGGCTCGTGTCTATGGCTACACCTTC. It translates to CASSILGQGARVYGYTF.